This is a list of T cell receptor beta chains from one sample in a study of blood T cell repertoires in COVID-19. Produced via immunoSEQ multiplex PCR; TCRdb's table is partial and in-frame only. Of some 170,000 clones in the sample, roughly 86% were seen once. The sequenced sample was peripheral blood. The receptor set was obtained from a woman between 45 and 60 years old with acute or convalescent COVID-19. Both conserved end residues are part of each CDR3. The D gene is left open where the match is weak. The listing skips clone size in some rows; elsewhere it reads once, few, many or a size class.

TRBV19	TRBD2	TRBJ2-1	-	CASSRGLAGNEQFF	TGTGCCAGTAGTAGGGGACTAGCGGGCAATGAGCAGTTCTTC
TRBV7-3	TRBD1	TRBJ2-1	-	CASSHGQGNNEQFF	TGTGCCAGCAGCCACGGACAGGGTAACAATGAGCAGTTCTTC
TRBV4-3	TRBD1	TRBJ2-7	-	CASSQRQGDEQYF	TGCGCCAGCAGCCAAAGACAGGGGGACGAGCAGTACTTC
TRBV7-2	-	TRBJ2-2	-	CASTLPGRVGTGELFF	TGTGCCAGCACCCTCCCCGGCAGGGTTGGAACCGGGGAGCTGTTTTTT
TRBV30	TRBD2	TRBJ2-5	-	CAWRGSGSSETQYF	TGTGCCTGGAGGGGTAGCGGGAGTTCGGAGACCCAGTACTTC
TRBV19	-	TRBJ2-6	once	CASSVTVSGANVLTF	TGTGCCAGTAGCGTCACAGTCTCTGGGGCCAACGTCCTGACTTTC
TRBV9	-	TRBJ2-3	few	CASSVAAGGTDTQYF	TGTGCCAGCAGCGTAGCTGCAGGGGGCACAGATACGCAGTATTTT
TRBV11-3	TRBD1	TRBJ2-1	-	CASSYTGGAYNEQFF	TGTGCCAGCAGCTACACAGGGGGCGCGTACAATGAGCAGTTCTTC
TRBV19	-	TRBJ2-1	-	CASSIGGQEYNEQFF	TGTGCCAGTAGTATCGGCGGTCAAGAATACAATGAGCAGTTCTTC
TRBV5-6	-	TRBJ1-5	-	CASRIMAGWNQPQHF	TGTGCCAGCAGGATTATGGCGGGGTGGAATCAGCCCCAGCATTTT
TRBV5-1	-	TRBJ1-4	-	CASSLGGVEEKLFF	TGCGCCAGCAGCTTGGGGGGAGTCGAAGAAAAACTGTTTTTT
TRBV7-2	-	TRBJ2-7	-	CASSSEWPGVDFYEQYF	TGTGCCAGCAGCTCGGAGTGGCCGGGAGTGGACTTCTACGAGCAGTACTTC
TRBV12-5	-	TRBJ1-1	-	CASGLVQGQTFF	TGTGCTAGTGGTTTGGTACAGGGCCAAACTTTCTTT
TRBV7-3	TRBD1	TRBJ2-2	-	CASRKGQDKTGELFF	TGTGCCAGCAGGAAGGGACAGGATAAAACCGGGGAGCTGTTTTTT
TRBV27	TRBD1	TRBJ1-1	-	CASGGQGWTEAFF	TGTGCCAGCGGGGGACAGGGGTGGACTGAAGCTTTCTTT
TRBV9	TRBD2	TRBJ2-2	-	CASSVDLGGEGTGELFF	TGTGCCAGCAGCGTAGATCTGGGCGGGGAGGGCACCGGGGAGCTGTTTTTT
TRBV2	TRBD1	TRBJ2-5	once	CASKISTGDSETQYF	TGTGCCAGCAAGATATCGACAGGGGACTCAGAGACCCAGTACTTC
TRBV14	-	TRBJ2-7	-	CASSQVRGPYEQYF	TGTGCCAGCAGCCAAGTTAGGGGTCCCTACGAGCAGTACTTC
TRBV27	-	TRBJ2-7	-	CASRKLSGTSSYEQYF	TGTGCCAGCAGAAAGCTAAGCGGCACCTCCTCCTACGAGCAGTACTTC
TRBV19	TRBD2	TRBJ2-1	-	CASSTTSGSYNEQFF	TGTGCCAGTAGTACGACTAGCGGGAGCTACAATGAGCAGTTCTTC
TRBV6-5	-	TRBJ2-1	-	CASSSSGAASYNEQFF	TGTGCCAGCAGTTCCTCGGGGGCCGCCTCCTACAATGAGCAGTTCTTC
TRBV7-9	-	TRBJ1-5	-	CASSLEGGNQPQHF	TGTGCCAGCAGCTTAGAAGGAGGGAATCAGCCCCAGCATTTT
TRBV19	-	TRBJ1-4	-	CASSPGPTGEKLFF	TGTGCCAGTAGTCCAGGTCCCACGGGAGAAAAACTGTTTTTT
TRBV7-2	-	TRBJ1-2	-	CASSLKTANYGYTF	TGTGCCAGCAGCTTAAAGACAGCTAACTATGGCTACACCTTC
TRBV2	TRBD1	TRBJ1-6	-	CASSEAGTGSSYNSPLHF	TGTGCCAGCAGTGAAGCCGGGACAGGGTCCTCCTATAATTCACCCCTCCACTTT
TRBV7-3	TRBD1	TRBJ1-1	-	CASSSTGGYTEAFF	TGTGCCAGCAGCTCGACAGGGGGCTACACTGAAGCTTTCTTT
TRBV6-5	TRBD2	TRBJ2-7	-	CASTDHGLASYEQYF	TGTGCCAGCACAGACCACGGACTAGCCTCCTACGAGCAGTACTTC
TRBV12-3/TRBV12-4	-	TRBJ1-2	once	CASRPDTSYGYTF	TGTGCCAGCAGGCCGGACACGTCCTATGGCTACACCTTC
TRBV12-3/TRBV12-4	TRBD1	TRBJ2-7	-	CASGGQGNYEQYF	TGTGCCAGCGGCGGACAGGGGAACTACGAGCAGTACTTC
TRBV7-8	-	TRBJ1-1	-	CASSLSLRGGRDTEAFF	TGTGCCAGCAGCCTATCCCTCCGGGGGGGTCGGGACACTGAAGCTTTCTTT
TRBV5-6	TRBD1	TRBJ1-1	-	CASSSSTGGAGNTEAFF	TGTGCCAGCAGCTCTTCTACAGGGGGCGCGGGGAACACTGAAGCTTTCTTT
TRBV12-3/TRBV12-4	-	TRBJ2-5	-	CASSLRVGTQYF	TGTGCCAGCAGTTTGAGGGTGGGGACCCAGTACTTC
TRBV7-9	TRBD2	TRBJ2-1	-	CASSARGSPYNEQFF	TGTGCCAGCAGCGCGCGGGGGTCTCCCTACAATGAGCAGTTCTTC
TRBV18	-	TRBJ2-2	-	CASSPRDMITGELFF	TGTGCCAGCTCACCTAGAGACATGATCACCGGGGAGCTGTTTTTT
TRBV18	TRBD1	TRBJ2-3	-	CASSPGRTGYTDTQYF	TGTGCCAGCTCCCCCGGCCGGACAGGATACACAGATACGCAGTATTTT
TRBV7-2	TRBD1	TRBJ1-3	few	CASSLAQGAGNTIYF	TGTGCCAGCAGCTTGGCCCAGGGGGCTGGAAACACCATATATTTT
TRBV19	TRBD1	TRBJ2-3	once	CASSAHRGEGDTQYF	TGTGCCAGTAGTGCCCACAGGGGAGAGGGAGATACGCAGTATTTT
TRBV3-1/TRBV3-2	-	TRBJ2-3	-	CASSRPTSTDTQYF	TGTGCCAGCAGCCGGCCCACAAGCACAGATACGCAGTATTTT
TRBV5-6	TRBD1	TRBJ1-2	-	CASSLEGTGRVGYGYTF	TGTGCCAGCAGCTTGGAAGGGACAGGGCGCGTGGGCTATGGCTACACCTTC
TRBV18	TRBD1	TRBJ2-5	-	CASSKTGGPETQYF	TGTGCCAGCTCAAAAACAGGGGGCCCTGAGACCCAGTACTTC
TRBV6-2/TRBV6-3	TRBD2	TRBJ2-4	-	CASSPGGNIQYF	TGTGCCAGCAGCCCGGGGGGGAACATTCAGTACTTC
TRBV30	TRBD1	TRBJ1-3	once	CAFSTGVGNTIYF	TGTGCCTTCTCGACAGGGGTTGGAAACACCATATATTTT
TRBV9	TRBD2	TRBJ2-5	-	CASSLIAGEEETQYF	TGTGCCAGCAGCCTAATAGCGGGGGAGGAAGAGACCCAGTACTTC
TRBV3-1/TRBV3-2	TRBD1	TRBJ2-7	-	CASSSSQGVSYEQYF	TGTGCCAGCAGCTCCTCGCAGGGGGTCTCCTACGAGCAGTACTTC
TRBV5-1	-	TRBJ1-2	-	CASKSFGDGYTF	TGCGCCAGCAAGTCATTCGGAGATGGCTACACCTTC
TRBV6-5	-	TRBJ1-5	-	CASSYGGGEPQHF	TGTGCCAGCAGTTACGGGGGGGGTGAGCCCCAGCATTTT
TRBV24-1	TRBD2	TRBJ2-7	once	CATSAGGYEQYF	TGTGCCACCAGTGCGGGGGGCTACGAGCAGTACTTC
TRBV4-2	TRBD1	TRBJ2-5	-	CASSLHLGQGGETQYF	TGTGCCAGCAGCTTGCATCTCGGACAGGGCGGAGAGACCCAGTACTTC
TRBV5-6	-	TRBJ1-1	-	CASSLAKGGTEAFF	TGTGCCAGCAGCTTGGCCAAAGGGGGCACTGAAGCTTTCTTT
TRBV5-1	TRBD1	TRBJ1-1	-	CASSRRQGTVAMNTEAFF	TGCGCCAGCAGCCGAAGACAGGGGACGGTTGCAATGAACACTGAAGCTTTCTTT
TRBV3-1/TRBV3-2	-	TRBJ1-2	-	CASSQGYPGGSNYGYTF	TGTGCCAGCAGCCAAGGCTACCCCGGGGGGTCAAACTATGGCTACACCTTC
TRBV19	TRBD1	TRBJ1-3	-	CASSVDRAIGNTIYF	TGTGCCAGTAGCGTCGACAGGGCCATTGGGAACACCATATATTTT
TRBV2	-	TRBJ1-2	-	CASSVSGVEGYTF	TGTGCCAGCAGTGTCTCCGGGGTGGAGGGCTACACCTTC